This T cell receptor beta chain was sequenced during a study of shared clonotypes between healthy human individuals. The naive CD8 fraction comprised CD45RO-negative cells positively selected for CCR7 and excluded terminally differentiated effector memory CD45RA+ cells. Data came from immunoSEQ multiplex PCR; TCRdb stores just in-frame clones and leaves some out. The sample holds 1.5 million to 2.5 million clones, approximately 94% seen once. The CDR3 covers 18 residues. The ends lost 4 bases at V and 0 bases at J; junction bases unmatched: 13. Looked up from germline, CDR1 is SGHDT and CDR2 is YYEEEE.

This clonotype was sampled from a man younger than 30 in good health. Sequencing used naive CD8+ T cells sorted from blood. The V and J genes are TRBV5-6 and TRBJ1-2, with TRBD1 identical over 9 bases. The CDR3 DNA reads TGTGCCAGCAGCGGTACCGGGACAGGGACATGGGCTAACTATGGCTACACCTTC. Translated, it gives CASSGTGTGTWANYGYTF.